The rows below give T cell receptor beta chains drawn from one sample of a study of blood T cell repertoires in COVID-19. The table came from immunoSEQ multiplex PCR; TCRdb's copy has only in-frame clones and leaves some out. Here the sample spans tens of thousands of clones, approximately 80% being singletons. The sample comprised peripheral blood. These receptors all stem from a woman aged 70-85 years with acute or convalescent COVID-19. Each CDR3 is given with its conserved first and last residue. The D gene is left open where the match is weak. Clone size is stated in some rows and not others, as once, few, many or a class when expanded.

D,size,J,V,DNA,CDR3
TRBD2,.,TRBJ2-1,TRBV25-1,TGTGCCAGCAGTGAGACTAGCGGGATTCCCAATGAGCAGTTCTTC,CASSETSGIPNEQFF
TRBD2,.,TRBJ2-1,TRBV7-3,TGTGCCAGCAGCATCAGCGGGGGAGGCCTGTACGAGCAGTTCTTC,CASSISGGGLYEQFF
.,.,TRBJ2-1,TRBV7-2,TGTGCCAGCAGCTTAGGAGGCCCGACCAGTGAGCAGTTCTTC,CASSLGGPTSEQFF
.,.,TRBJ2-5,TRBV7-9,TGTGCCAGCAGCTTGGCATTACAAGAGACCCAGTACTTC,CASSLALQETQYF
.,few,TRBJ1-2,TRBV10-2,TGCGCCAGCAGTGAGTCGGCCCCAGGGCTTAACTATGGCTACACCTTC,CASSESAPGLNYGYTF
.,.,TRBJ2-3,TRBV7-3,TGTGCCAGCAGCTCACAAAGCACAGATACGCAGTATTTT,CASSSQSTDTQYF
.,.,TRBJ2-7,TRBV2,TGTGCCAGCGGACAGAACTACGAGCAGTACTTC,CASGQNYEQYF
.,.,TRBJ1-2,TRBV28,TGTGCCAGCAGTGTCATAGACAGGCTCTATGGCTACACCTTC,CASSVIDRLYGYTF
.,.,TRBJ1-2,TRBV13,TGTGCCAGCAGCCTCTCGGGGGGGGCGGGTGGCTACACCTTC,CASSLSGGAGGYTF
TRBD1,.,TRBJ2-5,TRBV3-1/TRBV3-2,TGTGCCTCCGACAGGGCAGGAGAAGAGACCCAGTACTTC,CASDRAGEETQYF
.,.,TRBJ1-1,TRBV14,TGTGCCAGCAGCTTAGGGACAGAAGCTTTCTTT,CASSLGTEAFF
.,once,TRBJ2-3,TRBV28,TGTGCCAGCAGTTCGTTACAGGCTAGCACAGATACGCAGTATTTT,CASSSLQASTDTQYF
.,.,TRBJ2-5,TRBV15,TGTGCCACCAAAGTCCGAGATGCACTCCGATTTTGGGAGACCCAGTACTTC,CATKVRDALRFWETQYF
TRBD1,.,TRBJ1-5,TRBV29-1,TGCAGCGTTGGGGGACAGGGCGATCAGCCCCAGCATTTT,CSVGGQGDQPQHF
TRBD2,.,TRBJ2-7,TRBV29-1,TGCAGCGTTGAAAGACAGGCGGATTGGACTAGCGGGGCCTACGAGCAGTACTTC,CSVERQADWTSGAYEQYF
.,once,TRBJ2-2,TRBV6-5,TGTGCCAGCAGTTATTCCCAGGGTAGGACCGGGGAGCTGTTTTTT,CASSYSQGRTGELFF